There are a few counts of the clone carrying this T cell receptor (beta chain). The target antigen is unknown. In building TCR beta libraries, iRepertoire HTBI primers were used together with Arm-PCR of CDR3 regions. MiXCR, run by TCRdb on the multiplex PCR reads, gives a single entry per CDR3 protein. The sample consists of roughly 450,000 distinct CDR3 sequences, 20% to 25% of them appearing once. This sample is part of a study of regulatory T cells in long-lasting Graves disease. The wider study: Persistent Graves' disease required over 5 years of antithyroid drugs and positive TSH receptor antibodies.

Study-wide points: With persistent disease, TRBV28, TRBJ1-2 and TRBJ2-5 were the favored segments. With a small sample size, accuracy may have been reduced.

Regarding time point: persistent/refractory GD, antithyroid drugs over 5 years with positive TRAb. The TCR library was made from RNA extracted from PBMCs. The ends were cut back, 5 bases at V and 6 bases at J, with 13 bases in the middle. The germline V gene encodes CDR1 LNHDA and CDR2 SQIVND (reference sequence). The CDR3 totals 14 residues. The V and J genes are TRBV19 and TRBJ2-2; a weak D match, TRBD2 (6 bases). The input for sequencing was peripheral blood mononuclear cells (PBMCs), taken when the disease was refractory, from a patient treated with antithyroid drugs. The receptor was isolated from a female donor with Graves disease. In DNA form, the CDR3 reads TGTGCCAGTAGTGTGACTAGTTCTTCCGGGGAGCTGTTTTTT. Its translation: CASSVTSSSGELFF.